This section outlines one T cell receptor (beta chain) sequence together with its context. Its antigen is as yet unknown. Deep-level running was used for the assay. About 30,000 T cell genomes (around 0.2 ug DNA) went into each sorted-subset replicate. Repertoires were generated with immunoSEQ multiplex PCR, while TCRdb's copy carries only in-frame clones and drops some. The repertoire holds 1 million to 1.2 million clones, with roughly 80% as singletons. These data belong to a study of shared clonotypes between healthy human individuals. Points from the study as a whole: Non-shared clonotypes displayed generation probabilities falling below those of clonotypes present in all four donors. With several donors compared, about 5.2% of naive CD4 clonotypes were shared.

The material sequenced was memory CD4+ T cells from PBMCs. Subset denoted: CD45RA-negative fraction. This receptor was taken from a man between 18 and 35 years old in good health. Some clones in this sample may be carry-over from other donors' samples.

Here the CDR3 reads CASSLAETGSTGELFF. DNA for the CDR3: TGCGCCAGCAGCTTGGCCGAGACAGGATCCACCGGGGAGCTGTTTTTT. The chain couples TRBV5-1 to TRBJ2-2, with D possibly matching TRBD1 (6 bases). The V gene lost 0 bases and the J gene lost 4 bases, with 13 bases spanning the gap. Per the germline V gene, CDR1 is SGHRS and CDR2 is YFSETQ. The CDR3 is 16 amino acids.